The clone carrying this T cell receptor beta chain was observed at least ten times. Preparing the TCRbeta library involved the use of unique molecular identifiers. TCRdb recomputed calls from the PCR reads with MiXCR, one row per CDR3 protein. The sample lists around 200,000 distinct CDR3 sequences, around 7% occurring once. The sample originates from a study of T-cell reconstitution after alpha-beta-depleted transplantation in children. Here the sequenced sample was PBMCs from the stem cell graft donor, taken from the stem cell graft. This clonotype was obtained from a human donor who donated a stem cell graft to a child with Wiskott-Aldrich syndrome.

The DNA for the CDR3 is TGCAGCGTCGACTGGCTCGATGAGCAGTTCTTC. Protein sequence: CSVDWLDEQFF. The J gene is TRBJ2-1, the V gene TRBV29-1; D gene uncertain. The germline gives CDR1 SQVTM, CDR2 ANQGSEA. CDR3 length equals 11 residues. The germline V and J ends were trimmed by 6 bases and 8 bases, with 11 bases remaining between them.